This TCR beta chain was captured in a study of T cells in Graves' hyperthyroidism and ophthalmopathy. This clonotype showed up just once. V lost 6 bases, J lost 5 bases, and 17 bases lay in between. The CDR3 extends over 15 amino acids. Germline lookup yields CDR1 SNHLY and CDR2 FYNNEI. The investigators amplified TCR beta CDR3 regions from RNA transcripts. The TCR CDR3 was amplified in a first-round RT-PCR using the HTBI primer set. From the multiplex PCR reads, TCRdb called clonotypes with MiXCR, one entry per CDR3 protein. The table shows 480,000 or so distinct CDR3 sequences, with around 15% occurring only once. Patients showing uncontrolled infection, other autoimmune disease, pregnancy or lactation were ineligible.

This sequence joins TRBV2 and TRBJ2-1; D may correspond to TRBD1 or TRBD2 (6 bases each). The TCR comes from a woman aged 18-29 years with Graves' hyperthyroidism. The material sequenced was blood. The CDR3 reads CASRGGLASDNEQFF. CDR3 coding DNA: TGTGCCAGCAGAGGGGGTCTAGCGTCGGACAATGAGCAGTTCTTC.